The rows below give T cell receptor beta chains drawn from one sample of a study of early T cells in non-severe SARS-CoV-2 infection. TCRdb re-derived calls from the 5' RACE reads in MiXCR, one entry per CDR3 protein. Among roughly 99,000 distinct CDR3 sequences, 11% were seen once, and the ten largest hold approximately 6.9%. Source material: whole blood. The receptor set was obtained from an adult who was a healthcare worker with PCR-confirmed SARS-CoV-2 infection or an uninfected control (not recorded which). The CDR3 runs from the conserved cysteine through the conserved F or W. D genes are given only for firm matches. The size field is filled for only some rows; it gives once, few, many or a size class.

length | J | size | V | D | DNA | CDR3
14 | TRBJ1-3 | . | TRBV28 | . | TGTGCCAGCAGGCCTCAACCATCTGGAAACACCATATATTTT | CASRPQPSGNTIYF
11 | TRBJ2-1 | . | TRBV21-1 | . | TGTGCGGGCAGGCCGTACAATGAGCAGTTCTTC | CAGRPYNEQFF
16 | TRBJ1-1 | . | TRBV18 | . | TGTGCCAGCCCAAAATCCCCCCTGGAGAAGAACACTGAAGCTTTCTTT | CASPKSPLEKNTEAFF
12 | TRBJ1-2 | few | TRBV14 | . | TGTGCCAGCAGCCTTGCTCTCGGAGGCTACACCTTC | CASSLALGGYTF
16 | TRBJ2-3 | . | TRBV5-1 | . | TGCGCCAGCAGCTTGGGTTCGAATTACCTCCGGTATTCGCAGTATTTT | CASSLGSNYLRYSQYF
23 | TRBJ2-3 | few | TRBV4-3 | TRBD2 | TGCGCCAGCGGCCAAGTGGACAGAAATAGCGGGAGGGCCCTGAGAAGCGCCACAGATACGCAGTATTTT | CASGQVDRNSGRALRSATDTQYF
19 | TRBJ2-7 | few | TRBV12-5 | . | TGTGCTAGTGGTTTGGGTCTCTCGGCCCTTGCTAGACACTCCTACGAGCAGTACTTC | CASGLGLSALARHSYEQYF
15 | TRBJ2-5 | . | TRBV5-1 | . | TGCGCCAGCATCGAAACAGGACAGCCGCAAGAGACCCAGTACTTC | CASIETGQPQETQYF
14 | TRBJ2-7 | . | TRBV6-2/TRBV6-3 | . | TGTGCCAGCAGCCCTGACGCGGGGCCCTACGAGCAGTACTTC | CASSPDAGPYEQYF
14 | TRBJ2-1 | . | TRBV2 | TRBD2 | TGTGCCAGCAGTGCCCAGCGGGAGGTCAATGAGCAGTTCTTC | CASSAQREVNEQFF
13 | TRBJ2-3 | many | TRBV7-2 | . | TGTGCCAGCAGCTGGGGGTCGACAGATACGCAGTATTTT | CASSWGSTDTQYF
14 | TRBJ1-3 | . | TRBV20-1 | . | TGCAGTGCTAGAGTCTTCCGGGGTGGGGACACCATATATTTT | CSARVFRGGDTIYF
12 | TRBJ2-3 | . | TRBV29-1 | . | TGCAGCGTTGAAGAGTTCACAGATACGCAGTATTTT | CSVEEFTDTQYF
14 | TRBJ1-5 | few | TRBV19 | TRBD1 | TGTGCCAGTAGGCGGACAGGAGTTAATCAGCCCCAGCATTTT | CASRRTGVNQPQHF
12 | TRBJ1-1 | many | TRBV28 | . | TGTGCCAGCAGCCCCCCAGGGGATAGCGCTTTCTTT | CASSPPGDSAFF
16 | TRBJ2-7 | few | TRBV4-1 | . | TGCGCCAGCAGCCAAGAAGGAAAAGGTCGCCGTGCCGAGCAGTACTTC | CASSQEGKGRRAEQYF
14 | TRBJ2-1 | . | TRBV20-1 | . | TGCAGTGCTAAACGACGGGGAGACACGGTTGAGCAGTTCTTC | CSAKRRGDTVEQFF
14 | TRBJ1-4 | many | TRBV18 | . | TGTGCCAGCTCACCACCGACTAGGACTGAAAAACTGTTTTTT | CASSPPTRTEKLFF
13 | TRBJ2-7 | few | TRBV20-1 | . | TGCAGTGCTATAAGGGCGGGACACTACGAGCAGTACTTC | CSAIRAGHYEQYF
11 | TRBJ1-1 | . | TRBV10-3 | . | TGTGCCATCCGCTGGAACACTGAAGCTTTCTTT | CAIRWNTEAFF
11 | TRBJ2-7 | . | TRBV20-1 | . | TGCAGTGCTAGCGGTCCCTACGAGCAGTACTTC | CSASGPYEQYF
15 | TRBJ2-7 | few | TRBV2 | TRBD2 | TGTGCCAGCAGCAGATTTAGCGGGACCTCCTACGAGCAGTACTTC | CASSRFSGTSYEQYF
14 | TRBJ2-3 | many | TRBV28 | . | TGTGCCAGCAGTCCGGGCATGGGCACAGATACGCAGTATTTT | CASSPGMGTDTQYF
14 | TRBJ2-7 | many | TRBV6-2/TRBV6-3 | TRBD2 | TGTGCCAGCACTTATCAACTAGCGGTCGGGGAGCAGTACTTC | CASTYQLAVGEQYF
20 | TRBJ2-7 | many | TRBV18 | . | TGTGCCAGCTCACCAATCTCCGGGACTCAGGTTTCCCCAACCTCCTACGAGCAGTACTTC | CASSPISGTQVSPTSYEQYF
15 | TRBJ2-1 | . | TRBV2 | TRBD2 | TGTGCCAGCAGGAAAGGACTAGCGGGAGGGTATGAGCAGTTCTTC | CASRKGLAGGYEQFF
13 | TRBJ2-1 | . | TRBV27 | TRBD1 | TGTGCCGGCAGTCCCCTGGGACAGGTCCTGCAGTTCTTC | CAGSPLGQVLQFF
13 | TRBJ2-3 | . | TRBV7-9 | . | TGTGCCAGCAGCTCTAGTGGCACAGATACGCAGTATTTT | CASSSSGTDTQYF